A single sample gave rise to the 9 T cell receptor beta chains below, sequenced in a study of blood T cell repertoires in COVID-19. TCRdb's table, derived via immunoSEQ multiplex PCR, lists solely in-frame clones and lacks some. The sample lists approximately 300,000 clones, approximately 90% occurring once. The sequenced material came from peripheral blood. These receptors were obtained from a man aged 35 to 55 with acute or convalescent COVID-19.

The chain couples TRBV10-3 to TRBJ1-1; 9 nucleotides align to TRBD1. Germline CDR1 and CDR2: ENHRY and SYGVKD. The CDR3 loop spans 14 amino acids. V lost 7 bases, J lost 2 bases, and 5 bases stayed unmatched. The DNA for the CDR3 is TGTGCCATCACTCTGGGACAGGGAAACACTGAAGCTTTCTTT. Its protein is CAITLGQGNTEAFF.

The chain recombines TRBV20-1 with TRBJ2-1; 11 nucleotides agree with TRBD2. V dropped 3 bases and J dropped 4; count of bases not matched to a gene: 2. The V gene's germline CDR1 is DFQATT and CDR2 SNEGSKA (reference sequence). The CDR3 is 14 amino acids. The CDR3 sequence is CSASPSGGYNEQFF. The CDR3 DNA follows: TGCAGTGCTAGTCCTAGCGGGGGGTACAATGAGCAGTTCTTC.

CDR3 residues: CASSLVRLDRGNGYTF. DNA of the CDR3: TGTGCCAGCAGCTTAGTAAGGCTGGACAGGGGAAATGGCTACACCTTC. The genes are TRBV7-2 and TRBJ1-2, with 9 bases identical to TRBD1. After removal of 1 base from V and 6 bases from J, the junction contained 9 bases not matched to a gene. Germline values: CDR1 SGHTA, CDR2 FQGNSA. This CDR3 contains 16 residues.

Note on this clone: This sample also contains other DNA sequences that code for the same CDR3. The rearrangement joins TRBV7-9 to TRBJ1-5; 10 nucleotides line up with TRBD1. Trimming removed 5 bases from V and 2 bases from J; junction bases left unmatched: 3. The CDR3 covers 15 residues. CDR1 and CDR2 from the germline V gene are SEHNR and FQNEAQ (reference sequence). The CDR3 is CASSPGTGGNQPQHF. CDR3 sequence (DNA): TGTGCCAGCAGCCCCGGGACAGGGGGCAATCAGCCCCAGCATTTT.

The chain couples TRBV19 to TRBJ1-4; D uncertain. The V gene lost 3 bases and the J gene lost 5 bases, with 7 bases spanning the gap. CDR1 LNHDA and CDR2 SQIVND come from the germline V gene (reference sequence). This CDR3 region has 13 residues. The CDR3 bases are TGTGCCAGTAGTATGATTCTAAATGAAAAACTGTTTTTT. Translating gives CASSMILNEKLFF.

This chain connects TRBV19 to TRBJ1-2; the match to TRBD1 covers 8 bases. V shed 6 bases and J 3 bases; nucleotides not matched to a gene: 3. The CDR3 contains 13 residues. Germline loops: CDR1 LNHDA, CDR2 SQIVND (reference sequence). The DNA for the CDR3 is TGTGCCAGTAGCCCGACAGGGGACTATGGCTACACCTTC. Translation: CASSPTGDYGYTF.

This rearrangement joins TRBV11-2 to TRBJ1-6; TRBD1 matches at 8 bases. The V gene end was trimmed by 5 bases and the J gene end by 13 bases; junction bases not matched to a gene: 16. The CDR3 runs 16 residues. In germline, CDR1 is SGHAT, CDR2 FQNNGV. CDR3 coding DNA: TGTGCCAGCAGCCCATTAACAGGACAGGGTGGTATTCCCCTCCACTTT. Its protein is CASSPLTGQGGIPLHF.

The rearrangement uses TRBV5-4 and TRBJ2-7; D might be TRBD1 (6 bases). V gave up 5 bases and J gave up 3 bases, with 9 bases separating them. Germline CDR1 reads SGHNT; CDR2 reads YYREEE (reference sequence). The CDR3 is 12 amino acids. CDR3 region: CASSRDNYEQYF. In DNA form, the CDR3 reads TGTGCCAGCAGTAGGGACAACTACGAGCAGTACTTC.

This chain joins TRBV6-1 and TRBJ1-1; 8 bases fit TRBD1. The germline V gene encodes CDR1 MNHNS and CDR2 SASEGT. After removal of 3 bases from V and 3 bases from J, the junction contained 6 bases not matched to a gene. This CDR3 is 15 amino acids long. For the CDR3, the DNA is TGTGCCAGCAGTGATGCCCCAGGGGGCTACACTGAAGCTTTCTTT. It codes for CASSDAPGGYTEAFF.